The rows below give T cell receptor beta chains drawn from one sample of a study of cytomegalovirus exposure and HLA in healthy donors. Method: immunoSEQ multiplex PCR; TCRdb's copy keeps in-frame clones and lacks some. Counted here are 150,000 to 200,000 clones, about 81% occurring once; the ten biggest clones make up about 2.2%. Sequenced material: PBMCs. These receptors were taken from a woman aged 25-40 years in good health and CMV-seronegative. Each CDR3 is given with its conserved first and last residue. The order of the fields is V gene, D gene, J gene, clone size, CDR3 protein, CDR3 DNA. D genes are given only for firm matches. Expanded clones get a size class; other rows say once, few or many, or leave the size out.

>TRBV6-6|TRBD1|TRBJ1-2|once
CASSYSDRVDGYTF
TGTGCCAGCAGTTACTCCGACAGGGTGGATGGCTACACCTTC
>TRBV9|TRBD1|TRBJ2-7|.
CASRGDSYEQYF
TGTGCCAGCAGGGGGGACAGCTACGAGCAGTACTTC
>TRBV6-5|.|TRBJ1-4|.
CASSPTSNEKLFF
TGTGCCAGCAGCCCGACATCCAACGAAAAACTGTTTTTT
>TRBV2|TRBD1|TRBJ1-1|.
CATAVRDSQPEKAFF
TGTGCCACCGCAGTAAGGGACAGCCAGCCGGAAAAGGCTTTCTTT
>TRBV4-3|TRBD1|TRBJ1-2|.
CASSQPDRAHGYTF
TGCGCCAGCAGCCAACCGGACAGGGCCCATGGCTACACCTTC
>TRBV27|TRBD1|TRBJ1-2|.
CASRSTGGYGYTF
TGTGCCAGCAGATCGACAGGGGGCTATGGCTACACCTTC
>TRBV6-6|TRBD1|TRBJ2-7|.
CASSYLQGNDEQYF
TGTGCCAGCAGTTACTTACAGGGGAATGACGAGCAGTACTTC
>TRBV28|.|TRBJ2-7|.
CASSSGGVGEQYF
TGTGCCAGCAGTTCCGGGGGAGTGGGCGAGCAGTACTTC
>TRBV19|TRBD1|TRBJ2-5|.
CASSIAKGTEQETQYF
TGTGCCAGTAGTATAGCTAAAGGGACAGAGCAAGAGACCCAGTACTTC
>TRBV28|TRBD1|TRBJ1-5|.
CASSTYQGVSQPQHF
TGTGCCAGCAGTACGTACCAGGGGGTCTCTCAGCCCCAGCATTTT
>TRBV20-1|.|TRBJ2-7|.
CRTTGSGEQYF
TGCAGAACCACGGGTAGCGGAGAGCAGTACTTC
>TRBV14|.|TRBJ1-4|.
CASSLTDGGKLFF
TGTGCCAGCAGCCTTACAGATGGGGGGAAACTGTTTTTT
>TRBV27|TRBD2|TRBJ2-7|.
CASTYRTSGSYEQYF
TGTGCCAGCACCTACAGGACTAGCGGTTCCTACGAGCAGTACTTC
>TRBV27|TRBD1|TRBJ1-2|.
CASSFQGALGGYTF
TGTGCCAGCAGTTTTCAGGGGGCTCTGGGGGGCTACACCTTC
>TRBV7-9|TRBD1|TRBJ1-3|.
CASSSKTGSGNTIYF
TGTGCCAGCAGCTCCAAGACAGGGTCTGGAAACACCATATATTTT
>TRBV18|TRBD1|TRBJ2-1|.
CASSSTGTVYNEQFF
TGTGCCAGCTCTTCTACCGGGACAGTGTACAATGAGCAGTTCTTC
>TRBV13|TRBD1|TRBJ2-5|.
CASSGRQGSPQYF
TGTGCCAGCAGCGGAAGACAGGGCTCTCCCCAGTACTTC
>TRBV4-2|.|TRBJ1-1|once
CASSQDLWTAEAFF
TGTGCCAGCAGCCAAGATCTATGGACAGCCGAAGCTTTCTTT
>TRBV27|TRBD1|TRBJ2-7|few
CASSLDGTGLFEQYF
TGTGCCAGCAGTTTAGACGGGACAGGGTTGTTCGAGCAGTACTTC
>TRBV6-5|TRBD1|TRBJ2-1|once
CASSQRQGAYNEQFF
TGTGCCAGCAGCCAAAGACAGGGGGCCTACAATGAGCAGTTCTTC
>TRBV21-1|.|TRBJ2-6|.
CASTGGTGPLSGANVLTF
TGTGCCAGTACCGGGGGGACAGGGCCTCTCTCTGGGGCCAACGTCCTGACTTTC
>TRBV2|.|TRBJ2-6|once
CASIPDSGANVLTF
TGTGCCAGCATACCAGACTCTGGGGCCAACGTCCTGACTTTC
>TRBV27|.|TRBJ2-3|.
CASSFKFQGYTQYF
TGTGCCAGCAGTTTTAAGTTTCAGGGGTATACGCAGTATTTT
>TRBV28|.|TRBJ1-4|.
CASSDIATNEKLFF
TGTGCCAGCAGTGACATTGCAACTAATGAAAAACTGTTTTTT
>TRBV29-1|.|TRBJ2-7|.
CSVGTGRSYEQYF
TGCAGCGTTGGAACAGGGCGATCCTACGAGCAGTACTTC
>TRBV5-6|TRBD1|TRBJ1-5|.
CASSRWTGDSQPQHF
TGTGCCAGCAGCCGATGGACAGGGGACAGTCAGCCCCAGCATTTT
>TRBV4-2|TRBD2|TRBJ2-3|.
CASSYNTGTSGIGVTDTQYF
TGTGCCAGCAGCTATAATACCGGGACTAGCGGGATAGGGGTCACAGATACGCAGTATTTT
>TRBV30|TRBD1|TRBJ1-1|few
CAWNSGQANTEAFF
TGTGCCTGGAATTCGGGACAGGCGAACACTGAAGCTTTCTTT
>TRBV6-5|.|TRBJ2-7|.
CASSYSSEIYEQYF
TGTGCCAGCAGTTACTCTAGCGAGATCTACGAGCAGTACTTC
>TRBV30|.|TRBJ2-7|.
CAWSLSYEQYF
TGTGCCTGGAGTTTATCCTACGAGCAGTACTTC
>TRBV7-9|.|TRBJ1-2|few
CASSFPGHTGGGYTF
TGTGCCAGCAGCTTTCCGGGACACACCGGAGGAGGCTACACCTTC
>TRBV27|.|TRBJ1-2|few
CASGPRYGTKDGYTF
TGTGCCAGCGGGCCAAGGTACGGGACAAAGGACGGCTACACCTTC
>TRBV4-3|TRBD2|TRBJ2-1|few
CASSQGLSGDYNEQFF
TGCGCCAGCAGCCAAGGACTCAGCGGGGACTACAATGAGCAGTTCTTC
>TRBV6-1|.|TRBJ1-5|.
CASSEARQVNSNQPQHF
TGTGCCAGCAGTGAAGCCCGGCAGGTGAATAGCAATCAGCCCCAGCATTTT
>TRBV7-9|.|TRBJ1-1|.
CASSPSGHYMNTEAFF
TGTGCCAGCAGCCCCTCGGGACACTACATGAACACTGAAGCTTTCTTT
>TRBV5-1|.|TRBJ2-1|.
CASSLGGQPYNEQFF
TGCGCCAGCAGCTTGGGAGGACAGCCTTACAATGAGCAGTTCTTC
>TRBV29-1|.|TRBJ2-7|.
CSGVTQGYEQYF
TGCAGCGGCGTAACTCAGGGGTACGAGCAGTACTTC
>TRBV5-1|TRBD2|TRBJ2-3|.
CASSQGLAGASTDTQYF
TGCGCCAGCAGCCAGGGACTAGCGGGGGCAAGCACAGATACGCAGTATTTT
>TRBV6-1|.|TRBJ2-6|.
CASLSSGANVLTF
TGTGCCAGCCTGTCCTCTGGGGCCAACGTCCTGACTTTC
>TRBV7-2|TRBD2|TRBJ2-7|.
CASSSGLAGGREQYF
TGTGCCAGCAGCTCCGGACTAGCGGGGGGTCGGGAGCAGTACTTC
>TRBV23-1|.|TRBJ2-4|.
CASSQVAGAKNIQYF
TGCGCCAGCAGTCAAGTCGCAGGGGCCAAAAACATTCAGTACTTC
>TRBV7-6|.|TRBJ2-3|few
CASSLTGTSTDTQYF
TGTGCCAGCAGCTTGACAGGGACTAGCACAGATACGCAGTATTTT
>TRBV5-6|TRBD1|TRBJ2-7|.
CASSLPGQSYEQYF
TGTGCCAGCAGCCTACCGGGACAGAGCTACGAGCAGTACTTC
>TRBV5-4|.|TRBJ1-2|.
CASSNPSPGSTYGYTF
TGTGCCAGCAGCAACCCTTCCCCGGGGAGTACCTATGGCTACACCTTC
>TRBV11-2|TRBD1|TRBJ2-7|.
CASSLGTGSYEQYF
TGTGCCAGCAGCTTAGGGACAGGTAGCTACGAGCAGTACTTC
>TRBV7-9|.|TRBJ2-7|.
CSSSPGGSGLPSYEQYF
TGTTCCAGCAGCCCCGGTGGCTCGGGACTTCCTTCCTACGAGCAGTACTTC
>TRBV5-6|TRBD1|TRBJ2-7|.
CASSLGGTGERYF
TGTGCCAGCAGCTTGGGTGGGACAGGGGAGAGGTACTTC
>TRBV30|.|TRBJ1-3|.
CAWESRGGNGNTIYF
TGTGCCTGGGAGTCACGGGGCGGGAACGGAAACACCATATATTTT
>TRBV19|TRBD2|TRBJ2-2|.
CASSPDPSGGAGELFF
TGTGCCAGTAGTCCCGACCCTAGCGGGGGGGCCGGGGAGCTGTTTTTT
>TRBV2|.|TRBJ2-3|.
CASSNSLPTDTQYF
TGTGCCAGCAGTAACTCACTACCCACAGATACGCAGTATTTT
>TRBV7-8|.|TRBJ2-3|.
CASSPPGGLIDTQYF
TGTGCCAGCAGCCCACCTGGGGGGTTGATAGATACGCAGTATTTT
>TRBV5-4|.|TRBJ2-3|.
CASSLVSGTDTQYF
TGTGCCAGCAGCTTGGTTAGCGGCACAGATACGCAGTATTTT
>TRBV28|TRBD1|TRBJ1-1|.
CASSLRTGLMKAFF
TGTGCCAGCAGTTTACGGACAGGGCTCATGAAAGCTTTCTTT
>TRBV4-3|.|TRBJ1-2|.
CASSHRVYYGYTF
TGCGCCAGCAGCCACAGGGTTTACTATGGCTACACCTTC
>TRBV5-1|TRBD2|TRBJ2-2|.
CASSGRAGGPTGELFF
TGCGCCAGCAGCGGACGAGCGGGAGGGCCCACCGGGGAGCTGTTTTTT